This T cell receptor beta chain emerged from a study of response to subunit inactivated influenza vaccine. Points from the study as a whole: Each seasonal influenza vaccination, the authors suggested, recruits few new T cells.

MiXCR was run by TCRdb on the RT-PCR reads, yielding one entry per CDR3 protein. The table records a few hundred thousand distinct CDR3 sequences, 20% to 25% of them present only once. Of note for this clonotype: Its antigen is currently unknown. Relative to the germline gene, one junction end is altered; a read error may explain this.

Germline V CDR1 and CDR2: ENHRY, SYGVKD. The CDR3 runs to 13 residues. The clonotype was recovered from a man aged 45-69 years who received an inactivated influenza vaccine. Sequences were derived from PBMCs from blood, sampled about 20 months after vaccination. This chain uses TRBV10-3 with TRBJ1-3, with D possibly TRBD1 on 5 matching bases. This CDR3 reads CAINTGSGNTIDF. CDR3 nucleotides: TGTGCCATCAACACAGGCTCTGGAAACACCATAGATTTT.